These T cell receptor beta chains were read from a single sample in a study of human T cells and chemical hapten exposure. TCRdb passed the RACE reads through MiXCR, listing each CDR3 protein once. Of about 190,000 distinct CDR3 sequences in the sample, around 23% were seen once. The sequences come from whole blood, collected in connection with sensitization to the hapten diphenylcyclopropenone (DPC). The receptors were gathered from a woman aged 40 to 55 with alopecia areata. Some clones in this sample may be carry-over from other donors' samples. CDR3s include the opening cysteine and the closing phenylalanine or tryptophan. A D gene is named only where the DNA matches it firmly. Clone size is given for some rows only: seen once, a few or many times, or a class if the clone is expanded.

j_gene: TRBJ1-1; d_gene: .; abundance: .; v_gene: TRBV29-1; CDR3nt: TGCAGCGCCGAGGACAACACTGAAGCTTTCTTT; CDR3aa: CSAEDNTEAFF
j_gene: TRBJ2-1; d_gene: .; abundance: .; v_gene: TRBV28; CDR3nt: TGTGCCAGCAGTATTACTAGCTACAATGAGCAGTTCTTC; CDR3aa: CASSITSYNEQFF
j_gene: TRBJ1-2; d_gene: .; abundance: few; v_gene: TRBV6-1; CDR3nt: TGTGCCAGCAGTGATCGAGTCTCCGGTAACTATGGCTACACCTTC; CDR3aa: CASSDRVSGNYGYTF
j_gene: TRBJ2-4; d_gene: .; abundance: few; v_gene: TRBV5-5; CDR3nt: TGTGCCAGCAGCTTGGGGGGGACCACGAACATTCAGTACTTC; CDR3aa: CASSLGGTTNIQYF
j_gene: TRBJ1-1; d_gene: TRBD1; abundance: few; v_gene: TRBV28; CDR3nt: TGTGCCAGCAGTAAGGGGACACAGGGGGGTAGCACTGAAGCTTTCTTT; CDR3aa: CASSKGTQGGSTEAFF
j_gene: TRBJ2-7; d_gene: .; abundance: .; v_gene: TRBV6-2/TRBV6-3; CDR3nt: TGTGCCAGCAGTTACCGGGGGTTCTACGAGCAGTACTTC; CDR3aa: CASSYRGFYEQYF
j_gene: TRBJ2-7; d_gene: .; abundance: few; v_gene: TRBV27; CDR3nt: TGTGCCAGCAGTTTACCCGAGCAGTACTTC; CDR3aa: CASSLPEQYF
j_gene: TRBJ1-1; d_gene: .; abundance: few; v_gene: TRBV5-1; CDR3nt: TGCGCCAGCAGCCAGGGGACGAACACTGAAGCTTTCTTT; CDR3aa: CASSQGTNTEAFF
j_gene: TRBJ2-5; d_gene: .; abundance: once; v_gene: TRBV7-2; CDR3nt: TGTGCCAGCAGCTCGTCCCCCACATTGACCCAGTACTTC; CDR3aa: CASSSSPTLTQYF
j_gene: TRBJ1-1; d_gene: .; abundance: .; v_gene: TRBV20-1; CDR3nt: TGCAGTGCCCGGGACACCCTCACGAACACTGAAGCTTTCTTT; CDR3aa: CSARDTLTNTEAFF
j_gene: TRBJ1-4; d_gene: TRBD1; abundance: once; v_gene: TRBV12-3/TRBV12-4; CDR3nt: TGTGCCAGCAGTGACACAGGGGGCGGTGAAAAACTGTTTTTT; CDR3aa: CASSDTGGGEKLFF
j_gene: TRBJ2-1; d_gene: .; abundance: .; v_gene: TRBV11-2; CDR3nt: TGTGCCAGCAGCTCATTACTACATCAGCAGTTCTTC; CDR3aa: CASSSLLHQQFF
j_gene: TRBJ2-1; d_gene: .; abundance: .; v_gene: TRBV5-1; CDR3nt: TGCGCCAGCAGCTTGGTCCTAGGAAACTACAATGAGCAGTTCTTC; CDR3aa: CASSLVLGNYNEQFF
j_gene: TRBJ1-1; d_gene: TRBD1; abundance: .; v_gene: TRBV20-1; CDR3nt: TGCAGTGCTAGAGACCCCTGGACAGGATCGGGGACTGAAGCTTTCTTT; CDR3aa: CSARDPWTGSGTEAFF
j_gene: TRBJ2-2; d_gene: .; abundance: .; v_gene: TRBV29-1; CDR3nt: TGCAGCGTTCATGTGCCCAATAGGGGCGGGGAGCTGTTTTTT; CDR3aa: CSVHVPNRGGELFF
j_gene: TRBJ1-2; d_gene: TRBD1; abundance: .; v_gene: TRBV2; CDR3nt: TGTGCCAGCAGGGAATGGGACAGCCATGGCTACACCTTC; CDR3aa: CASREWDSHGYTF
j_gene: TRBJ1-5; d_gene: TRBD1; abundance: few; v_gene: TRBV10-1; CDR3nt: TGCGCCAGCAGCACAGGGGTAGAGCATTTT; CDR3aa: CASSTGVEHF
j_gene: TRBJ1-1; d_gene: .; abundance: .; v_gene: TRBV27; CDR3nt: TGTGCCAGCAGTTCTGGGAACACTGAAGCTTTCTTT; CDR3aa: CASSSGNTEAFF
j_gene: TRBJ2-1; d_gene: TRBD2; abundance: few; v_gene: TRBV7-9; CDR3nt: TGTGCCAGCAGCCCCCTGACTAGCGGGGACTACAATGAGCAGTTCTTC; CDR3aa: CASSPLTSGDYNEQFF
j_gene: TRBJ2-5; d_gene: TRBD1; abundance: few; v_gene: TRBV29-1; CDR3nt: TGCAGCGTGGAAACAGGGGCCCAAGAGACCCAGTACTTC; CDR3aa: CSVETGAQETQYF
j_gene: TRBJ1-2; d_gene: .; abundance: .; v_gene: TRBV4-1; CDR3nt: TGCGCCAGCAGCTCCAGCCCCGGGGCAGGCAGCTATGGCTACACCTTC; CDR3aa: CASSSSPGAGSYGYTF
j_gene: TRBJ2-3; d_gene: .; abundance: .; v_gene: TRBV24-1; CDR3nt: TGTGCCACCAGTGACTCGACGTGGGCTAAGCAGTATTTT; CDR3aa: CATSDSTWAKQYF
j_gene: TRBJ2-4; d_gene: TRBD2; abundance: .; v_gene: TRBV12-3/TRBV12-4; CDR3nt: TGTGCCAGCAGTTCTGATACTAGCGGGCTCCGAAACATTCAGTACTTC; CDR3aa: CASSSDTSGLRNIQYF
j_gene: TRBJ2-3; d_gene: .; abundance: .; v_gene: TRBV27; CDR3nt: TGTGCCAGCAGTTTAATAATGGGGGATACGCAGTATTTT; CDR3aa: CASSLIMGDTQYF
j_gene: TRBJ2-2; d_gene: .; abundance: few; v_gene: TRBV28; CDR3nt: TGTGCCAGCAGTTTTTCGGGGATCACCGGGGAGCTGTTTTTT; CDR3aa: CASSFSGITGELFF
j_gene: TRBJ2-3; d_gene: .; abundance: few; v_gene: TRBV9; CDR3nt: TGTGCCAGCAGCGTAGATGTGGGAGATACGCAGTATTTT; CDR3aa: CASSVDVGDTQYF
j_gene: TRBJ1-6; d_gene: .; abundance: few; v_gene: TRBV28; CDR3nt: TGTGCCAGCAGTTTACTCGGGCACACGGACTCACCCCTCCACTTT; CDR3aa: CASSLLGHTDSPLHF
j_gene: TRBJ2-3; d_gene: .; abundance: many; v_gene: TRBV20-1; CDR3nt: TGCAGTGCTCTTGGCAGAGGGGTTACAGATACGCAGTATTTT; CDR3aa: CSALGRGVTDTQYF
j_gene: TRBJ2-2; d_gene: TRBD1; abundance: .; v_gene: TRBV6-1; CDR3nt: TGTGCCAGCAAGTTGCGAGACAGGGCCTACACCGGGGAGCTGTTTTTT; CDR3aa: CASKLRDRAYTGELFF
j_gene: TRBJ2-1; d_gene: .; abundance: .; v_gene: TRBV10-3; CDR3nt: TGTGCCATCAGTGATCTGTACAATGAGCAGTTCTTC; CDR3aa: CAISDLYNEQFF
j_gene: TRBJ2-1; d_gene: TRBD2; abundance: many; v_gene: TRBV20-1; CDR3nt: TGCAGTGCTAGGGTACTAGCGGGACTCTACAATGAGCAGTTCTTC; CDR3aa: CSARVLAGLYNEQFF
j_gene: TRBJ2-7; d_gene: .; abundance: .; v_gene: TRBV5-1; CDR3nt: TGCGCCAGCAGCATTCGCGGGACACCCATTGGGGATTTCTCCTACGAGCAGTACTTC; CDR3aa: CASSIRGTPIGDFSYEQYF
j_gene: TRBJ1-1; d_gene: .; abundance: .; v_gene: TRBV28; CDR3nt: TGTGCCAGCAGTCCAACCCCTACAGGGAACACTGAAGCTTTCTTT; CDR3aa: CASSPTPTGNTEAFF
j_gene: TRBJ2-3; d_gene: .; abundance: .; v_gene: TRBV7-2; CDR3nt: TGTGCCAGCAGCTCCACCACTAGGTCCCGCGATACGCAGTATTTT; CDR3aa: CASSSTTRSRDTQYF
j_gene: TRBJ2-1; d_gene: TRBD1; abundance: .; v_gene: TRBV9; CDR3nt: TGTGCCAGCAGCGGAACCGGGACAGGGGGCTTGGATGAGCAGTTCTTC; CDR3aa: CASSGTGTGGLDEQFF
j_gene: TRBJ2-3; d_gene: TRBD2; abundance: few; v_gene: TRBV7-2; CDR3nt: TGTGCCAGCAGCCGCCTAAGCGGGAGGGCTGGCACAGATACGCAGTATTTT; CDR3aa: CASSRLSGRAGTDTQYF
j_gene: TRBJ2-2; d_gene: .; abundance: many; v_gene: TRBV24-1; CDR3nt: TGTGCCACCAGTGATTGGGGAGACCCCACCGGGGAGCTGTTTTTT; CDR3aa: CATSDWGDPTGELFF
j_gene: TRBJ1-6; d_gene: .; abundance: .; v_gene: TRBV2; CDR3nt: TGTGCCAGCAGGATACAACAGCTGAATTCACCCCTCCACTTT; CDR3aa: CASRIQQLNSPLHF
j_gene: TRBJ2-1; d_gene: .; abundance: .; v_gene: TRBV7-9; CDR3nt: TGTGCCAGCAGCTTAGATGTCTATGAGCAGTTCTTC; CDR3aa: CASSLDVYEQFF
j_gene: TRBJ2-7; d_gene: TRBD1; abundance: few; v_gene: TRBV4-1; CDR3nt: TGCGCCAGCAGCCAAGGACAGGGGCTCGGCGAGCAGTACTTC; CDR3aa: CASSQGQGLGEQYF
j_gene: TRBJ1-5; d_gene: TRBD1; abundance: .; v_gene: TRBV20-1; CDR3nt: TGCAGTGCTAGATCGGACAGGAATCAGCCCCAGCATTTT; CDR3aa: CSARSDRNQPQHF
j_gene: TRBJ2-3; d_gene: .; abundance: few; v_gene: TRBV29-1; CDR3nt: TGCAGCTCCGCCAGGGGACCAACGGATACGCAGTATTTT; CDR3aa: CSSARGPTDTQYF
j_gene: TRBJ2-7; d_gene: .; abundance: .; v_gene: TRBV20-1; CDR3nt: TGCAGTGCCCCCGATTATGGGACTGGGACATACGAGCAGTACTTC; CDR3aa: CSAPDYGTGTYEQYF
j_gene: TRBJ2-2; d_gene: .; abundance: few; v_gene: TRBV7-9; CDR3nt: TGTGCCAGCAGCTGGGGGAGTGGGCTCACCGGGGAGCTGTTTTTT; CDR3aa: CASSWGSGLTGELFF
j_gene: TRBJ2-1; d_gene: TRBD2; abundance: .; v_gene: TRBV12-3/TRBV12-4; CDR3nt: TGTGCCAGCAGAGGAGCGGGAGAACGGAATGAGCAGTTCTTC; CDR3aa: CASRGAGERNEQFF
j_gene: TRBJ2-5; d_gene: TRBD1; abundance: .; v_gene: TRBV7-2; CDR3nt: TGTGCCAGCAGCTTAGGACAGGGTGCAGTGAACCAGTACTTC; CDR3aa: CASSLGQGAVNQYF
j_gene: TRBJ2-7; d_gene: TRBD1; abundance: many; v_gene: TRBV28; CDR3nt: TGTGCCAGCAACGACAGGGGGCGGCACGAGCAGTACTTC; CDR3aa: CASNDRGRHEQYF
j_gene: TRBJ2-5; d_gene: TRBD1; abundance: .; v_gene: TRBV5-8; CDR3nt: TGTGCCAGCAGCTGGGGGACAGCCCAAGAGACCCAGTACTTC; CDR3aa: CASSWGTAQETQYF
j_gene: TRBJ2-7; d_gene: .; abundance: few; v_gene: TRBV2; CDR3nt: TGTGCCAGCAGTGTTCAGGGGCAGTTCTACGAGCAGTACTTC; CDR3aa: CASSVQGQFYEQYF